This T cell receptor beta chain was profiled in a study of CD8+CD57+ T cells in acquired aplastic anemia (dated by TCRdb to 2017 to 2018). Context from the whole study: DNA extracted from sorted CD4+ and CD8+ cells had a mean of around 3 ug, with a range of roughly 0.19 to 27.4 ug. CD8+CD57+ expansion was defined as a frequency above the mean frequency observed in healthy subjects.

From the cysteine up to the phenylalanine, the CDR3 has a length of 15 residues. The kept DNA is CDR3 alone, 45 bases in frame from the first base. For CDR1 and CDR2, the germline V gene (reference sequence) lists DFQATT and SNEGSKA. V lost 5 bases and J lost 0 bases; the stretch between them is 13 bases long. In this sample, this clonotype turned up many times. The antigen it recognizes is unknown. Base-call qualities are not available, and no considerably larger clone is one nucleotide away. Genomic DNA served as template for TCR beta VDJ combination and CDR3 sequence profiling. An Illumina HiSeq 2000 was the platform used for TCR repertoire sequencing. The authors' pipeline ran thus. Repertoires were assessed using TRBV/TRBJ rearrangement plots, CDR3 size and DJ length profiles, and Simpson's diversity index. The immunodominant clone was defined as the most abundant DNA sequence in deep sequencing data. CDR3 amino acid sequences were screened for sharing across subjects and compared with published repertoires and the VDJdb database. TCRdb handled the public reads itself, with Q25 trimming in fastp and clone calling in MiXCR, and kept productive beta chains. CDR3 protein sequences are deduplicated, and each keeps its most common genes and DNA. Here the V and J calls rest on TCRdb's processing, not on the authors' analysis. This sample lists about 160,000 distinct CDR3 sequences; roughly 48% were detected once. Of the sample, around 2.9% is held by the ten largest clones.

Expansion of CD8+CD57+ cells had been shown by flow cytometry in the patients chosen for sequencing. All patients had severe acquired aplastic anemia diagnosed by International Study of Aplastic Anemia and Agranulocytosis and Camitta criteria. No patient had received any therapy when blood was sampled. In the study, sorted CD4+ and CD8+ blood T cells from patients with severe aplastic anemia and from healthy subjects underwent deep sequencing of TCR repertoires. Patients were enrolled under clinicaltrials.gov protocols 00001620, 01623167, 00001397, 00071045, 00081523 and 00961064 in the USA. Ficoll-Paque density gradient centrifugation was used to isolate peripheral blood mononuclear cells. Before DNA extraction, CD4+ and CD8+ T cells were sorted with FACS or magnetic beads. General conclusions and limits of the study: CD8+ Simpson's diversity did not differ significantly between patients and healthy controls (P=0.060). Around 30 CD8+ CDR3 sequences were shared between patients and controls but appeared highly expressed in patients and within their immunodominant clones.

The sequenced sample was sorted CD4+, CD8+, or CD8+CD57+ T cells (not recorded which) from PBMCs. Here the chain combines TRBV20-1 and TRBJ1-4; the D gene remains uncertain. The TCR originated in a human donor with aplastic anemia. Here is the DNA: TGCAGTGCTCTCCTCAGCGGCTCAACTAATGAAAAACTGTTTTTT. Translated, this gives CSALLSGSTNEKLFF.